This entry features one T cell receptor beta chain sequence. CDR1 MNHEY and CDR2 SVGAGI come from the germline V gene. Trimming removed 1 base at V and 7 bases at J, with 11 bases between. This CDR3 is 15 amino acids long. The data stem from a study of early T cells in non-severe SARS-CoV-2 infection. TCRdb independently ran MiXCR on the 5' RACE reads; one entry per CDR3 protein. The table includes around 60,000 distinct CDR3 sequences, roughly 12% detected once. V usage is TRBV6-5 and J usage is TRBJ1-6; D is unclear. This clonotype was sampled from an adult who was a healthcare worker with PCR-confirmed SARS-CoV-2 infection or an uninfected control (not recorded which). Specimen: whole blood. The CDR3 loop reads CASSYLGQGNSPLHF. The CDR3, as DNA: TGTGCCAGCAGTTACTTAGGGCAAGGGAATTCACCCCTCCACTTT.